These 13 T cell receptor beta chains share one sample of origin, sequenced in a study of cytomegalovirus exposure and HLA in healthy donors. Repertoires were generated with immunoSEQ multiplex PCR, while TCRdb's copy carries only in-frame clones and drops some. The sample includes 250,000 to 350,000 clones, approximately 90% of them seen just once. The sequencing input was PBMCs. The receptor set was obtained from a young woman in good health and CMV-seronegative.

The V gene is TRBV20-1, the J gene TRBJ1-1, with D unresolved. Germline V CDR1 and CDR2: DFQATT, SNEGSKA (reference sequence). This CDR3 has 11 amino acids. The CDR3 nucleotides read TGCAGGGGCAGTTCGAACACTGAAGCTTTCTTT. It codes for CRGSSNTEAFF.

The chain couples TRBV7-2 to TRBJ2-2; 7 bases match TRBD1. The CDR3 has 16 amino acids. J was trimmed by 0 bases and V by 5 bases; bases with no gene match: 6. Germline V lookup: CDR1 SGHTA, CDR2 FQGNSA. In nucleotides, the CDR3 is TGTGCCAGCAGCCGGACAGGAACCACGAACACCGGGGAGCTGTTTTTT. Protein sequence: CASSRTGTTNTGELFF. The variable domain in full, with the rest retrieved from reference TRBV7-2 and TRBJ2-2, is GAGVSQSPSNKVTEKGKDVELRCDPISGHTALYWYRQSLGQGLEFLIYFQGNSAPDKSGLPSDRFSAERTGGSVSTLTIQRTQQEDSAVYLCASSRTGTTNTGELFFGEGSRLTVL.

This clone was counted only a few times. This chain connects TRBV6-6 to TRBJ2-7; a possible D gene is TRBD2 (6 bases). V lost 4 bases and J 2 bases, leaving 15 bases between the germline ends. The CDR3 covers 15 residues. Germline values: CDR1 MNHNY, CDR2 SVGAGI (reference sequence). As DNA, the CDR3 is TGTGCCAGCAGTTCCACGACTAGTCCTCCCTACGAGCAGTACTTC. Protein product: CASSSTTSPPYEQYF.

CDR3 sequence (DNA): TGTGCCAGCAGTCTGTATCAGTCTAATGAAAAACTGTTTTTT. Its protein is CASSLYQSNEKLFF. V and J are TRBV28 and TRBJ1-4; D remains ambiguous. V was clipped by 5 bases and J by 3 bases, with 10 bases between them. CDR1 is MDHEN and CDR2 is SYDVKM in the germline V gene. This CDR3 is 14 amino acids long.

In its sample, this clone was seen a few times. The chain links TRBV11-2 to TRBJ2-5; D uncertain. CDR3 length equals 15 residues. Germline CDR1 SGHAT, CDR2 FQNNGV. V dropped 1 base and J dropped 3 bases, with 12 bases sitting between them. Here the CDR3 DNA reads TGTGCCAGCAGCTTAGCAATAGCTCCCGAAGAGACCCAGTACTTC. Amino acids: CASSLAIAPEETQYF.

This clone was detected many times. The CDR3 loop reads CASSVVRDLRLTGELFF. The CDR3 DNA reads TGTGCCAGCAGCGTAGTGAGGGACTTAAGACTCACCGGGGAGCTGTTTTTT. V usage is TRBV9 and J usage is TRBJ2-2, with D perhaps matching TRBD2 (6 bases). Trimming cost V 0 bases and J 4 bases, with 16 bases left between them. Germline CDR1 and CDR2: SGDLS and YYNGEE. CDR3 length: 17 residues. Complete variable domain (other parts from reference TRBV9 and TRBJ2-2): DSGVTQTPKHLITATGQRVTLRCSPRSGDLSVYWYQQSLDQGLQFLIQYYNGEERAKGNILERFSAQQFPDLHSELNLSSLELGDSALYFCASSVVRDLRLTGELFFGEGSRLTVL.

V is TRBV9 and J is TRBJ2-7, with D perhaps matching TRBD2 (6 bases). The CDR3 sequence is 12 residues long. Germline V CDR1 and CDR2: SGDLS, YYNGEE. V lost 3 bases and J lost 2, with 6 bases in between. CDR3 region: CASSGTTYEQYF. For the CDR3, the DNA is TGTGCCAGCAGCGGGACTACCTACGAGCAGTACTTC.

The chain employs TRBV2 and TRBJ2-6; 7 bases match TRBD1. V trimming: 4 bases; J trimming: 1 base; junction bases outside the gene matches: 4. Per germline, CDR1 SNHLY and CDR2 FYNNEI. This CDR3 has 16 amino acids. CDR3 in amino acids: CASSAGGISGANVLTF. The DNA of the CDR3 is TGTGCCAGCAGTGCAGGGGGAATTTCTGGGGCCAACGTCCTGACTTTC. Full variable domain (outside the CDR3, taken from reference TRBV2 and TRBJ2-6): EPEVTQTPSHQVTQMGQEVILRCVPISNHLYFYWYRQILGQKVEFLVSFYNNEISEKSEIFDDQFSVERPDGSNFTLKIRSTKLEDSAMYFCASSAGGISGANVLTFGAGSRLTVL.

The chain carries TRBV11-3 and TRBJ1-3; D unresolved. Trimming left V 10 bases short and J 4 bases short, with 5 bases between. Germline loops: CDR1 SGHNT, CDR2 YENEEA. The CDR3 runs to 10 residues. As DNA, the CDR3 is TGTGCCACCTCGGGAAACACCATATATTTT. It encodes CATSGNTIYF.

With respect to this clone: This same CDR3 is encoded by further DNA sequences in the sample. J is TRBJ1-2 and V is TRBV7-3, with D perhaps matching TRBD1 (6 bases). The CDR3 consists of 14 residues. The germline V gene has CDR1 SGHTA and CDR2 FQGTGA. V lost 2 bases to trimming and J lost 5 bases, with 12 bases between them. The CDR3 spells CASSLGGQGYGYTF. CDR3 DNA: TGTGCCAGCAGCTTAGGGGGCCAGGGGTATGGCTACACCTTC.

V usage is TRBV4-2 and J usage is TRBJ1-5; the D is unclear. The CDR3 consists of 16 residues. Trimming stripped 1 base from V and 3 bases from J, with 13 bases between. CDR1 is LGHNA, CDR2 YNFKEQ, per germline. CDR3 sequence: CASSQGGGGTNQPQHF. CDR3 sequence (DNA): TGTGCCAGCAGCCAAGGTGGAGGAGGAACCAATCAGCCCCAGCATTTT.

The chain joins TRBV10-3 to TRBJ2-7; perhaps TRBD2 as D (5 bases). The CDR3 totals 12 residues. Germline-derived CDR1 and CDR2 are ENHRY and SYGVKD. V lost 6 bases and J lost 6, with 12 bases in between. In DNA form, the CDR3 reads TGTGCCATCAGCGGACTCCCGCCCGAGCAGTACTTC. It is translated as CAISGLPPEQYF.

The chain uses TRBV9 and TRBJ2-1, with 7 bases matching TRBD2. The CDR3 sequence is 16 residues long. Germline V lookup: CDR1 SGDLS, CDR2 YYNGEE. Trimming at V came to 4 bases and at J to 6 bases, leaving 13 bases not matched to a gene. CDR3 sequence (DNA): TGTGCCAGCAGCCCCCGTGGTCTCTCGGGAGGCAATGAGCAGTTCTTC. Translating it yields CASSPRGLSGGNEQFF.